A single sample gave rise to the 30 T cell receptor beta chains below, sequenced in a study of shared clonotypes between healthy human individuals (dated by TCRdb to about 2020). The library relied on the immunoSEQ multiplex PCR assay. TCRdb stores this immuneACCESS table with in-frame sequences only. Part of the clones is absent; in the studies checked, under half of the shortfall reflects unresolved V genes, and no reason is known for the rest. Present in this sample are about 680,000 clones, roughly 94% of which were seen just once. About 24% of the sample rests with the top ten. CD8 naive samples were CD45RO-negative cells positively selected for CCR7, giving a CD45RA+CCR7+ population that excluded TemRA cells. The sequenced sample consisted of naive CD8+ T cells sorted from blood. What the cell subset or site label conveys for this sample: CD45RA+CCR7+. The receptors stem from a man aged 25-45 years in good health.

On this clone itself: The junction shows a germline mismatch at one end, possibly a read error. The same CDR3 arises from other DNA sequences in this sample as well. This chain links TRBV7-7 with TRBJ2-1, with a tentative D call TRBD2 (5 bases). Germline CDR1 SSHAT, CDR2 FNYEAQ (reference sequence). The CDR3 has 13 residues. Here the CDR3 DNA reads TGTGCTAGCAGCTTAGGTGGCGGGAATGAGCAGTTCTTC. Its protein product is CASSLGGGNEQFF.

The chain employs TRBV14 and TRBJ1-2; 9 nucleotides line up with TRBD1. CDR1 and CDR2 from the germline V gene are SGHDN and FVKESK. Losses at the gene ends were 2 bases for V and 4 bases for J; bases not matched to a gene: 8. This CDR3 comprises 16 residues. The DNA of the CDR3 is TGTGCCAGCAGCCAAAACAGGGGGCTTTTGGCCTATGGCTACACCTTC. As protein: CASSQNRGLLAYGYTF.

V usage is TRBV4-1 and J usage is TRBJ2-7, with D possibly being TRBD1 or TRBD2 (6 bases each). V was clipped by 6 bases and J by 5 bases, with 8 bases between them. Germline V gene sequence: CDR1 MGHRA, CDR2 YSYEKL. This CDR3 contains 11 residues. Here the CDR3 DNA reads TGCGCCAGCAGGGGGGGCAACGAGCAGTACTTC. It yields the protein CASRGGNEQYF.

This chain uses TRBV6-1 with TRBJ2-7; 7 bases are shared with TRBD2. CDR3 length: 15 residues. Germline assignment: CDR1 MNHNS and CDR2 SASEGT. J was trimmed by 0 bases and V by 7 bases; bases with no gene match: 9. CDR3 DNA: TGTGCCAGCACCTACACTAGCGCGAGCTCCTACGAGCAGTACTTC. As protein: CASTYTSASSYEQYF.

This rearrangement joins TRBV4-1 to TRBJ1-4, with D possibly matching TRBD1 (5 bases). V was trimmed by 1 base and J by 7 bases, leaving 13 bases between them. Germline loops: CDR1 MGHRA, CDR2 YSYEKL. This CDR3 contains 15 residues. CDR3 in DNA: TGCGCCAGCAGCCAAGGATTGGGACTAGCTGAAAAACTGTTTTTT. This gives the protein CASSQGLGLAEKLFF.

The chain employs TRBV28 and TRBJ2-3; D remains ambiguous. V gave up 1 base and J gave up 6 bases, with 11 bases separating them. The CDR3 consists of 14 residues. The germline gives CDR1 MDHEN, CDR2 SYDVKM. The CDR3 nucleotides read TGTGCCAGCAGTTTATCCAGTCGTTGGGATACGCAGTATTTT. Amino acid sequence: CASSLSSRWDTQYF. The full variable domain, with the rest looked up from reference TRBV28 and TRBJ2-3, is DVKVTQSSRYLVKRTGEKVFLECVQDMDHENMFWYRQDPGLGLRLIYFSYDVKMKEKGDIPEGYSVSREKKERFSLILESASTNQTSMYLCASSLSSRWDTQYFGPGTRLTVL.

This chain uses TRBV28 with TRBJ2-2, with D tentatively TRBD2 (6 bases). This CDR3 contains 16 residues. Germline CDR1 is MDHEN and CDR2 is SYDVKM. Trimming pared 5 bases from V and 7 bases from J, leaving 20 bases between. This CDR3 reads CASSPPYWKGGGELFF. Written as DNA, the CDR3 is TGTGCCAGCAGTCCCCCTTACTGGAAGGGAGGCGGGGAGCTGTTTTTT.

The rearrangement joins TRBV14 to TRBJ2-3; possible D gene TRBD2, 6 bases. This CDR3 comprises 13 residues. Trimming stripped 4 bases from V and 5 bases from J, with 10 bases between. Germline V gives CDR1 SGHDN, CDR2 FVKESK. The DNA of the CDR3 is TGTGCCAGCAGCCGCGTTAGCGGAGATACGCAGTATTTT. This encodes CASSRVSGDTQYF.

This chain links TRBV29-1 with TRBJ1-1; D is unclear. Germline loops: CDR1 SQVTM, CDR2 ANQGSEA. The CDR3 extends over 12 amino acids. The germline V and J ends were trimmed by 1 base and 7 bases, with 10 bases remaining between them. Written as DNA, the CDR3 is TGCAGCGTTGAAGGCGCTTGGGATGAAGCTTTCTTT. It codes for CSVEGAWDEAFF.

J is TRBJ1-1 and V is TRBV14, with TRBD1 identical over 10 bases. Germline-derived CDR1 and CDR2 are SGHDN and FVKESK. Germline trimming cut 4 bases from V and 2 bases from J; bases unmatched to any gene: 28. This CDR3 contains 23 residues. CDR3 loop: CASSRPQRLVYRDRGERNTEAFF. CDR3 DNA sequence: TGTGCCAGCAGCCGACCTCAACGTCTAGTATACCGGGACAGGGGAGAAAGAAACACTGAAGCTTTCTTT.

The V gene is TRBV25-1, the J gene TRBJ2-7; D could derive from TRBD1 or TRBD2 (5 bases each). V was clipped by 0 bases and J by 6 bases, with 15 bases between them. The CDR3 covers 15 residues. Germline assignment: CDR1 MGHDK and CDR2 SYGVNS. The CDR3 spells CASSEYRGTLSEQYF. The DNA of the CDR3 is TGTGCCAGCAGTGAATACAGAGGGACGCTAAGCGAGCAGTACTTC.

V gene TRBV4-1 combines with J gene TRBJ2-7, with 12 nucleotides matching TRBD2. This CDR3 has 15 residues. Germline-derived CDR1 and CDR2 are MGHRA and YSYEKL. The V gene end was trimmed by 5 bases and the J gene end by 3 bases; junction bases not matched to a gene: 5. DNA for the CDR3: TGCGCCAGCAGCTCAGGACTAGCGGGGATCTACGAGCAGTACTTC. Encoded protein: CASSSGLAGIYEQYF.

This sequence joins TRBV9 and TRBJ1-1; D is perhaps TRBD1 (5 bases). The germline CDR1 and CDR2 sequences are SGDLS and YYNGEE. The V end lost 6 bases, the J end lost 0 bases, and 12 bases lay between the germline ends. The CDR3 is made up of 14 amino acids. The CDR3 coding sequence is TGTGCCAGCACCACAGGAGTTATGAACACTGAAGCTTTCTTT. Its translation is CASTTGVMNTEAFF.

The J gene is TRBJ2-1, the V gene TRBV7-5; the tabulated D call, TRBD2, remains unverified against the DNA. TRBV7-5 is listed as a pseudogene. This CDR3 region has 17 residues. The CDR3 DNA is TGTGTCAGAAGCTATCCCCTCCAGTGGACTAGCTACAATGAGCAGTTCTTC. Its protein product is CVRSYPLQWTSYNEQFF.

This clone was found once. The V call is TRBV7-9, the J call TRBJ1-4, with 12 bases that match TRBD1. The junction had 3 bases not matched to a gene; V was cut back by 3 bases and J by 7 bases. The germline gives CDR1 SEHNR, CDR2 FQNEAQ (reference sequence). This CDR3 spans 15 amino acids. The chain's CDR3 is CASSFGTGGFEKLFF. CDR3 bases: TGTGCCAGCAGCTTCGGGACAGGGGGCTTTGAAAAACTGTTTTTT. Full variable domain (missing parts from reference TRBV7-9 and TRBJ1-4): DTGVSQNPRHKITKRGQNVTFRCDPISEHNRLYWYRQTLGQGPEFLTYFQNEAQLEKSRLLSDRFSAERPKGSFSTLEIQRTEQGDSAMYLCASSFGTGGFEKLFFGSGTQLSVL.

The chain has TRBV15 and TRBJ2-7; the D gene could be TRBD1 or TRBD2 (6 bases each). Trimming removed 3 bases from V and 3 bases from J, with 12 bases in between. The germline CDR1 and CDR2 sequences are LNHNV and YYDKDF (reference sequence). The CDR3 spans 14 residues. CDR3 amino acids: CATSREGQNYEQYF. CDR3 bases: TGTGCCACCAGCAGGGAGGGACAAAACTACGAGCAGTACTTC.

The CDR3 loop is CASSPRGGDNEQFF. The DNA of the CDR3 is TGTGCCAGCAGCCCCCGAGGAGGGGACAATGAGCAGTTCTTC. This chain connects TRBV7-6 to TRBJ2-1, with D maybe TRBD2 (6 bases). V gave up 5 bases and J gave up 5 bases, with 13 bases separating them. CDR3 length: 14 residues. CDR1 is SGHVS, CDR2 FNYEAQ, per germline.

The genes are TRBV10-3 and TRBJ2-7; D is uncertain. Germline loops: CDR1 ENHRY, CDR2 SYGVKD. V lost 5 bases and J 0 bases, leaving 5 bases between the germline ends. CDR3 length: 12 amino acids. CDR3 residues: CAISLDSYEQYF. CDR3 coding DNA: TGTGCCATCAGTTTAGACTCCTACGAGCAGTACTTC.

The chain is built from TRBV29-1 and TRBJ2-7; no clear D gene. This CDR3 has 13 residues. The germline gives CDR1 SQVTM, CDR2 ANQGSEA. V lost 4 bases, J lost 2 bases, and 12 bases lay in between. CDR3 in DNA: TGCAGCGTTGTTAGCCTGAACGCCTACGAGCAGTACTTC. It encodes CSVVSLNAYEQYF.

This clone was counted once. CDR3 DNA: TGTGCCAGCAGTTACGGGACAGGGTTTTACAATGAGCAGTTCTTC. It yields the protein CASSYGTGFYNEQFF. The chain recombines TRBV6-5 with TRBJ2-1; 9 positions agree with TRBD1. Germline CDR1 is MNHEY and CDR2 is SVGAGI. V shed 2 bases, J shed 4 bases, and the junction held 3 bases outside the gene matches. The CDR3 spans 15 residues.

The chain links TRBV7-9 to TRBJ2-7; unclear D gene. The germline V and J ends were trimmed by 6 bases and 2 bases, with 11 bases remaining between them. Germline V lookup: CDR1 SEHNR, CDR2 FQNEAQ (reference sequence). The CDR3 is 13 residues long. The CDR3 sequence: CASRADVAYEQYF. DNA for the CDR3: TGTGCCAGCAGGGCGGACGTAGCCTACGAGCAGTACTTC.

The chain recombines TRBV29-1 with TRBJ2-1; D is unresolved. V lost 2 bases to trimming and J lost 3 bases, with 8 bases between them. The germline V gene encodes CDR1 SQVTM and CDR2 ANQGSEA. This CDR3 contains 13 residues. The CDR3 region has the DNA TGCAGCGTTGAACCTGTCATCTACAATGAGCAGTTCTTC. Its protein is CSVEPVIYNEQFF.

Here the CDR3 DNA reads TGTGCCAGCTCACCACAGGGACAGGGAATGAGCACAGATACGCAGTATTTT. Its translation: CASSPQGQGMSTDTQYF. This chain uses TRBV18 with TRBJ2-3, with 9 bases that match TRBD1. The junction had 5 bases not matched to a gene; V was cut back by 1 base and J by 0 bases. Germline CDR1 is KGHSH and CDR2 is LQKENI. This CDR3 region has 17 residues.

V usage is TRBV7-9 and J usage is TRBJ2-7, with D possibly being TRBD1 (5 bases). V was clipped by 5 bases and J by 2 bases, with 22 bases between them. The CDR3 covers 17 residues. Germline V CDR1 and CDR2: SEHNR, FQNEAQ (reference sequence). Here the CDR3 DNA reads TGTGCCAGCAGCCCCTATTTTCCCTGGGTAGGGGCCTACGAGCAGTACTTC. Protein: CASSPYFPWVGAYEQYF. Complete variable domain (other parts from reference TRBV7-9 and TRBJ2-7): DTGVSQNPRHKITKRGQNVTFRCDPISEHNRLYWYRQTLGQGPEFLTYFQNEAQLEKSRLLSDRFSAERPKGSFSTLEIQRTEQGDSAMYLCASSPYFPWVGAYEQYFGPGTRLTVT.

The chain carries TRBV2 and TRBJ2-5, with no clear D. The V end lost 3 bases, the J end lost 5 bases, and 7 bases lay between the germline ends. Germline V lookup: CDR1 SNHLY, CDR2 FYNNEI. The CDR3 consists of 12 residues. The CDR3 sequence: CASSDRLETQYF. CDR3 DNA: TGTGCCAGCAGTGACAGGTTGGAGACCCAGTACTTC. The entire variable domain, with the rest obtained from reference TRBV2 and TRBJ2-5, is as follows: EPEVTQTPSHQVTQMGQEVILRCVPISNHLYFYWYRQILGQKVEFLVSFYNNEISEKSEIFDDQFSVERPDGSNFTLKIRSTKLEDSAMYFCASSDRLETQYFGPGTRLLVL.

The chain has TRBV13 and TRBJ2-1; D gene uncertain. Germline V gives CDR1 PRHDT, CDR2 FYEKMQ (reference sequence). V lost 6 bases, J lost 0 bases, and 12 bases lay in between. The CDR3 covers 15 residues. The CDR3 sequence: CASRDGPNSYNEQFF. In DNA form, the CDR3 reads TGTGCCAGCAGGGACGGACCGAACTCCTACAATGAGCAGTTCTTC.

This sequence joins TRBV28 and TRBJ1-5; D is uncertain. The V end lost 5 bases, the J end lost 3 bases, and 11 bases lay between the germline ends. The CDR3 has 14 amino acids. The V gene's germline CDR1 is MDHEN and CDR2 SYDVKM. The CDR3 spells CASSLGRINQPQHF. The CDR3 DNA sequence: TGTGCCAGCAGTCTTGGCAGAATCAATCAGCCCCAGCATTTT.

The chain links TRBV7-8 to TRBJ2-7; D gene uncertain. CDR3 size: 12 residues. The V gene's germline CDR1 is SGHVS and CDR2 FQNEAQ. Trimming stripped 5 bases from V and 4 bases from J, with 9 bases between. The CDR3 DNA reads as TGTGCCAGCAGCCAGATCCCTTACGAGCAGTACTTC. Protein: CASSQIPYEQYF.

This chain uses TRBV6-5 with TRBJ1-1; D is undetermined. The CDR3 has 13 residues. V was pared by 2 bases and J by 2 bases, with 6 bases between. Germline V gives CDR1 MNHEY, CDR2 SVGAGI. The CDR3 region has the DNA TGTGCCAGCAGTTACCCCAGCAACACTGAAGCTTTCTTT. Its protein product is CASSYPSNTEAFF.

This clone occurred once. CDR3 protein: CASSIAGGLYNEQFF. CDR3 DNA: TGTGCCAGTAGTATAGCGGGAGGGTTGTACAATGAGCAGTTCTTC. The chain employs TRBV19 and TRBJ2-1; 8 bases match TRBD2. The length of the CDR3 is 15 residues. The germline gives CDR1 LNHDA, CDR2 SQIVND (reference sequence). Trimming removed 1 base from V and 4 bases from J; junction bases left unmatched: 3.